These T cell receptor beta chains were read from a single sample in a study of blood T cell repertoires in COVID-19. Assay used: immunoSEQ multiplex PCR; TCRdb lists only in-frame clones, some missing. Found here are 70,000 to 100,000 clones, around 84% of them singletons; the top ten hold about an eighth. Sequenced material: peripheral blood. The receptors derive from a human donor in a cohort sampled during active COVID-19. Both conserved end residues are part of each CDR3. The D gene is left open where the match is weak. Where a row states a size, it is once, few, many or the class of an expanded clone; other rows omit it.

J gene: TRBJ2-7
D gene: TRBD1
V gene: TRBV5-4
clone size: few
CDR3 DNA: TGTGCCAGCAGCTTGGACAGGGGGCCATACGAGCAGTACTTC
CDR3 protein: CASSLDRGPYEQYF

J gene: TRBJ2-7
D gene: NA
V gene: TRBV27
clone size: NA
CDR3 DNA: TGTGCCAGCAGTTTATCGGTATTACGGGAGCAGTACTTC
CDR3 protein: CASSLSVLREQYF

J gene: TRBJ1-2
D gene: NA
V gene: TRBV2
clone size: few
CDR3 DNA: TGTGCCAGCGCCGAGAACTATGGCTACACCTTC
CDR3 protein: CASAENYGYTF

J gene: TRBJ2-1
D gene: TRBD2
V gene: TRBV5-1
clone size: NA
CDR3 DNA: TGCGCCAGCAGCTTGCCCTCTCTTGCGGGGGGAAACAATGAGCAGTTCTTC
CDR3 protein: CASSLPSLAGGNNEQFF

J gene: TRBJ2-2
D gene: NA
V gene: TRBV16
clone size: few
CDR3 DNA: TGTGCCAGCAGCCCCCTGGACAGAAACACCGGGGAGCTGTTTTTT
CDR3 protein: CASSPLDRNTGELFF

J gene: TRBJ2-5
D gene: TRBD2
V gene: TRBV5-1
clone size: NA
CDR3 DNA: TGCGCCAGCAGCTTGGGGACTAGCGCTGAAGAGACCCAGTACTTC
CDR3 protein: CASSLGTSAEETQYF

J gene: TRBJ2-1
D gene: NA
V gene: TRBV10-1
clone size: NA
CDR3 DNA: TGCGCCAGCAGCGAAGGAGGGTCTCATGAGCAGTTCTTC
CDR3 protein: CASSEGGSHEQFF

J gene: TRBJ2-7
D gene: NA
V gene: TRBV2
clone size: NA
CDR3 DNA: TGTGCCGGCTCCTCGGGGGGCGCAGGTCAGTCGGACTACGAGCAGTACTTC
CDR3 protein: CAGSSGGAGQSDYEQYF

J gene: TRBJ2-3
D gene: TRBD1
V gene: TRBV3-1/TRBV3-2
clone size: NA
CDR3 DNA: TGTGCCAGCAGCCAAGATCAGGGGGCAGATACGCAGTATTTT
CDR3 protein: CASSQDQGADTQYF

J gene: TRBJ1-1
D gene: NA
V gene: TRBV18
clone size: NA
CDR3 DNA: TGTGCCAGCTCTGGTCAGGGGCCCTTGAACACTGAAGCTTTCTTT
CDR3 protein: CASSGQGPLNTEAFF

J gene: TRBJ2-1
D gene: TRBD1
V gene: TRBV5-1
clone size: once
CDR3 DNA: TGCGCCAGCAGCTCTGGGACAGGGAAATACAATGAGCAGTTCTTC
CDR3 protein: CASSSGTGKYNEQFF

J gene: TRBJ2-6
D gene: NA
V gene: TRBV3-1/TRBV3-2
clone size: once
CDR3 DNA: TGTGCCAGCACCCGAGGGGACACCATCTCTGGGGCCAACGTCCTGACTTTC
CDR3 protein: CASTRGDTISGANVLTF

J gene: TRBJ2-7
D gene: TRBD2
V gene: TRBV19
clone size: NA
CDR3 DNA: TGTGCCAGTAAAGGGCCTGGGACTAGCGGATACTACGAGCAGTACTTC
CDR3 protein: CASKGPGTSGYYEQYF

J gene: TRBJ1-5
D gene: TRBD1
V gene: TRBV3-1/TRBV3-2
clone size: NA
CDR3 DNA: TGTGCCAGCAGCGACAGGGGGACGAATCAGCCCCAGCATTTT
CDR3 protein: CASSDRGTNQPQHF

J gene: TRBJ1-6
D gene: NA
V gene: TRBV6-6
clone size: NA
CDR3 DNA: TGTGCCAGCAGTCCTGTTTCCTATAATTCACCCCTCCACTTT
CDR3 protein: CASSPVSYNSPLHF

J gene: TRBJ2-2
D gene: NA
V gene: TRBV5-4
clone size: NA
CDR3 DNA: TGTGCCAGCAGCCCACTTCCCCAGGTGAACACCGGGGAGCTGTTTTTT
CDR3 protein: CASSPLPQVNTGELFF

J gene: TRBJ2-7
D gene: NA
V gene: TRBV30
clone size: NA
CDR3 DNA: TGTGCCTGGGGGACCGGGACCCACAGGGACGAGCAGTACTTC
CDR3 protein: CAWGTGTHRDEQYF

J gene: TRBJ2-6
D gene: TRBD1
V gene: TRBV2
clone size: NA
CDR3 DNA: TGTGCCAGCGTGTTCTCAGGGGGAAGTGGGGCCAACGTCCTGACTTTC
CDR3 protein: CASVFSGGSGANVLTF

J gene: TRBJ2-3
D gene: TRBD2
V gene: TRBV7-9
clone size: NA
CDR3 DNA: TGTGCCAGCAGCTGGCTAGCGGGGGGCCCAGATACGCAGTATTTT
CDR3 protein: CASSWLAGGPDTQYF

J gene: TRBJ2-5
D gene: TRBD2
V gene: TRBV7-7
clone size: few
CDR3 DNA: TGTGCTAGCAGCTTAGCGGGAGTCGAGACCCAGTACTTC
CDR3 protein: CASSLAGVETQYF

J gene: TRBJ1-1
D gene: TRBD1
V gene: TRBV18
clone size: few
CDR3 DNA: TGTGCCAGCACCAGTCGACAGGGGGAAGAAGCTTTCTTT
CDR3 protein: CASTSRQGEEAFF

J gene: TRBJ2-7
D gene: TRBD1
V gene: TRBV5-1
clone size: NA
CDR3 DNA: TGCGCCAGCAGCCGTGGACAGGATGGTAGCTACGAGCAGTACTTC
CDR3 protein: CASSRGQDGSYEQYF

J gene: TRBJ2-2
D gene: NA
V gene: TRBV19
clone size: NA
CDR3 DNA: TGTGCCAGCCAACGACGGGACACCGGGGAGCTGTTTTTT
CDR3 protein: CASQRRDTGELFF

J gene: TRBJ2-7
D gene: TRBD2
V gene: TRBV7-2
clone size: NA
CDR3 DNA: TGTGCCAGCGGGATAGCGGGGTACTACGAGCAGTACTTC
CDR3 protein: CASGIAGYYEQYF

J gene: TRBJ1-5
D gene: TRBD1
V gene: TRBV19
clone size: few
CDR3 DNA: TGTGCCAGTGGAGTAGGACAGGGAAATCAGCCCCAGCATTTT
CDR3 protein: CASGVGQGNQPQHF

J gene: TRBJ1-1
D gene: TRBD1
V gene: TRBV10-1
clone size: NA
CDR3 DNA: TGCGCCAGCAGATCCGGACAGGGGGATACTGAAGCTTTCTTT
CDR3 protein: CASRSGQGDTEAFF

J gene: TRBJ1-1
D gene: NA
V gene: TRBV24-1
clone size: once
CDR3 DNA: TGTGCCACCAGTGACACGACAGGAGGGAACACTGAAGCTTTCTTT
CDR3 protein: CATSDTTGGNTEAFF

J gene: TRBJ2-7
D gene: TRBD1
V gene: TRBV6-5
clone size: NA
CDR3 DNA: TGTGCCAGCACCAGGACAGGGGGATACGAGCAGTACTTC
CDR3 protein: CASTRTGGYEQYF

J gene: TRBJ2-7
D gene: TRBD2
V gene: TRBV19
clone size: NA
CDR3 DNA: TGTGCCAGTTCGAGGACTAGCGTAAGCTACGAGCAGTACTTC
CDR3 protein: CASSRTSVSYEQYF

J gene: TRBJ1-6
D gene: NA
V gene: TRBV7-8
clone size: few
CDR3 DNA: TGTGCCAGCAGCCTGCCAGGGGTAACACCCCTCCACTTT
CDR3 protein: CASSLPGVTPLHF

J gene: TRBJ1-1
D gene: TRBD1
V gene: TRBV5-1
clone size: NA
CDR3 DNA: TGCGCCAGCAGCTTAACCGGGACAGGGGGAGGGACTGAAGCTTTCTTT
CDR3 protein: CASSLTGTGGGTEAFF

J gene: TRBJ1-2
D gene: NA
V gene: TRBV28
clone size: NA
CDR3 DNA: TGTGCCAGCAGTTTGAGCGGGGACTATGGCTACACCTTC
CDR3 protein: CASSLSGDYGYTF

J gene: TRBJ1-5
D gene: TRBD1
V gene: TRBV3-1/TRBV3-2
clone size: NA
CDR3 DNA: TGTGCCAGCAGCCAGGGACAGGCGGCGCGGCCCCAGCATTTT
CDR3 protein: CASSQGQAARPQHF

J gene: TRBJ2-3
D gene: NA
V gene: TRBV5-1
clone size: NA
CDR3 DNA: TGCGCCAGCAGCTTGGGTGGTAGCGGCACAGATACGCAGTATTTT
CDR3 protein: CASSLGGSGTDTQYF

J gene: TRBJ1-2
D gene: TRBD1
V gene: TRBV10-3
clone size: NA
CDR3 DNA: TGTGCCGTGGGGGACAGGGAAGGTCCATATGGCTACACCTTC
CDR3 protein: CAVGDREGPYGYTF

J gene: TRBJ2-7
D gene: TRBD1
V gene: TRBV11-2
clone size: once
CDR3 DNA: TGTGCCAGCAGCTTAGACTATCCGACAGGGGTGTACGAGCAGTACTTC
CDR3 protein: CASSLDYPTGVYEQYF

J gene: TRBJ2-6
D gene: TRBD1
V gene: TRBV6-6
clone size: NA
CDR3 DNA: TGTGCCAGCAGTGGACAGGGGATCTCTGGGGCCAACGTCCTGACTTTC
CDR3 protein: CASSGQGISGANVLTF

J gene: TRBJ1-6
D gene: NA
V gene: TRBV30
clone size: NA
CDR3 DNA: TGTGCCTGGTGCGGACAGTCGTTTAATTCACCCCTCCACTTT
CDR3 protein: CAWCGQSFNSPLHF

J gene: TRBJ1-6
D gene: TRBD1
V gene: TRBV5-1
clone size: NA
CDR3 DNA: TGCGCCAGCAGCCAAGGACAGGGGAATTCACCCCTCCACTTT
CDR3 protein: CASSQGQGNSPLHF

J gene: TRBJ1-5
D gene: NA
V gene: TRBV30
clone size: NA
CDR3 DNA: TGTGCCTGGAGTGTGGGTGTCAGGGAAGATTTACGGCCCCAGCATTTT
CDR3 protein: CAWSVGVREDLRPQHF

J gene: TRBJ1-2
D gene: NA
V gene: TRBV5-1
clone size: NA
CDR3 DNA: TGCGCCAGCAGCCAGGATGGGGAGATTGCTGGCTACACCTTC
CDR3 protein: CASSQDGEIAGYTF

J gene: TRBJ1-5
D gene: TRBD1
V gene: TRBV7-8
clone size: NA
CDR3 DNA: TGTGCCAGCAGCCCCGACAGGGTAGGCAATCAGCCCCAGCATTTT
CDR3 protein: CASSPDRVGNQPQHF

J gene: TRBJ2-2
D gene: NA
V gene: TRBV6-6
clone size: NA
CDR3 DNA: TGTGCCAGCAGCTTGGACTTCAGAATCACCGGGGAGCTGTTTTTT
CDR3 protein: CASSLDFRITGELFF

J gene: TRBJ2-7
D gene: TRBD1
V gene: TRBV5-1
clone size: NA
CDR3 DNA: TGCGCCAGCAGCGGACAGGGCTACGAGCAGTACTTC
CDR3 protein: CASSGQGYEQYF

J gene: TRBJ2-1
D gene: TRBD1
V gene: TRBV9
clone size: NA
CDR3 DNA: TGTGCCAGCACAACAGGGGTTGACTACAATGAGCAGTTCTTC
CDR3 protein: CASTTGVDYNEQFF

J gene: TRBJ2-5
D gene: TRBD2
V gene: TRBV4-1
clone size: few
CDR3 DNA: TGCGCCAGCAGCCTTCGACTAGCGGGAGAAGAGACCCAGTACTTC
CDR3 protein: CASSLRLAGEETQYF

J gene: TRBJ2-7
D gene: NA
V gene: TRBV5-1
clone size: NA
CDR3 DNA: TGCGCCAGCAGCTCGGCGGCCTCCTACGAGCAGTACTTC
CDR3 protein: CASSSAASYEQYF

J gene: TRBJ1-5
D gene: NA
V gene: TRBV7-9
clone size: few
CDR3 DNA: TGTGCCAGCAGCGGAGAAAATCAGCCCCAGCATTTT
CDR3 protein: CASSGENQPQHF

J gene: TRBJ2-3
D gene: NA
V gene: TRBV20-1
clone size: once
CDR3 DNA: TGCAGTGCTAGCGGGGATACGCAGTATTTT
CDR3 protein: CSASGDTQYF

J gene: TRBJ2-2
D gene: TRBD1
V gene: TRBV5-4
clone size: few
CDR3 DNA: TGTGCCAGCCTCTCCGACTTCGGGACAGCCGGGGAGCTGTTTTTT
CDR3 protein: CASLSDFGTAGELFF